This is a list of T cell receptor beta chains from one sample in a study of CD8+ T cells in alopecia areata. Here immunoSEQ multiplex PCR was the method, and the copy in TCRdb shows in-frame clones only, minus some. Here the sample spans about 120,000 clones, around 50% being singletons. The sample here was CD8+ T cells sorted from blood, taken at week 24, from a patient treated with tofacitinib. The receptor set was obtained from a human donor with alopecia areata. Each CDR3 is given with its conserved first and last residue. D genes are given only for firm matches. Size is stated for part of the rows, as once, few or many counts, or as a class when the clone is expanded.

>NA|TRBV30|NA|TRBJ2-7
CAWTTNGDAYEQYF
TGTGCCTGGACCACTAACGGAGACGCCTACGAGCAGTACTTC
>NA|TRBV29-1|NA|TRBJ1-2
CSAEGSGDGYTF
TGCAGCGCCGAAGGGTCAGGAGATGGCTACACCTTC
>NA|TRBV6-1|TRBD2|TRBJ2-1
CASSDASGGSYNEQFF
TGTGCCAGCAGTGATGCTAGCGGGGGGTCCTACAATGAGCAGTTCTTC
>NA|TRBV27|TRBD1|TRBJ1-2
CASSASTGERNYGYTF
TGTGCCAGCAGTGCATCGACAGGGGAAAGGAACTATGGCTACACCTTC
>NA|TRBV15|TRBD1|TRBJ2-6
CATSSLGTGISGANVLTF
TGTGCCACCAGCAGCCTAGGGACAGGGATCTCTGGGGCCAACGTCCTGACTTTC
>NA|TRBV7-9|NA|TRBJ1-6
CASSLELGRSTLHF
TGTGCCAGCAGCTTAGAGTTGGGGAGATCAACCCTCCACTTT
>NA|TRBV10-2|TRBD2|TRBJ2-1
CASSGAGGLDEQFF
TGCGCCAGCAGTGGGGCGGGGGGCCTGGATGAGCAGTTCTTC
>NA|TRBV5-6|NA|TRBJ2-7
CASSWGREQYF
TGTGCCAGCAGCTGGGGTCGCGAGCAGTACTTC
>NA|TRBV5-6|NA|TRBJ2-1
CASSFQREVYNEQFF
TGTGCCAGCAGCTTCCAGAGGGAGGTGTACAATGAGCAGTTCTTC
>NA|TRBV7-9|NA|TRBJ2-1
CASSLEGRVSYNEQFF
TGTGCCAGCAGCTTAGAGGGCAGGGTCTCCTACAATGAGCAGTTCTTC
>NA|TRBV19|TRBD1|TRBJ2-7
CASSIGTGGEQYF
TGTGCCAGTAGTATCGGGACAGGCGGCGAGCAGTACTTC
>once|TRBV7-2|NA|TRBJ2-2
CASSRDFSVGGELFF
TGTGCCAGCAGTAGGGACTTCTCCGTAGGGGGGGAGCTGTTTTTT
>NA|TRBV29-1|NA|TRBJ1-1
CSVQRGRDTEAFF
TGCAGCGTTCAGAGGGGTAGGGACACTGAAGCTTTCTTT
>NA|TRBV19|NA|TRBJ2-3
CASSIDGEFFTQYF
TGTGCCAGTAGTATAGATGGGGAGTTTTTTACGCAGTATTTT
>NA|TRBV30|NA|TRBJ1-2
CAWSVGRENGYTF
TGTGCCTGGAGTGTAGGCAGGGAGAATGGCTACACCTTC
>NA|TRBV11-2|NA|TRBJ2-1
CASSLGPSNEQFF
TGTGCCAGCAGCTTAGGGCCTTCCAATGAGCAGTTCTTC
>NA|TRBV6-1|TRBD1|TRBJ1-5
CASGETGFNNQPQHF
TGTGCCAGCGGGGAGACAGGGTTTAACAATCAGCCCCAGCATTTT
>few|TRBV6-5|NA|TRBJ2-2
CASTQQGPGELFF
TGTGCCAGCACACAACAGGGTCCCGGGGAGCTGTTTTTT
>NA|TRBV7-9|NA|TRBJ1-2
CASSSGQQGYTF
TGTGCCAGCAGCTCAGGACAGCAAGGCTACACCTTC
>few|TRBV6-4|TRBD2|TRBJ2-1
CASSDSTSGGAEQFF
TGTGCCAGCAGTGACTCGACTAGCGGGGGGGCTGAGCAGTTCTTC